This TCR beta chain was sequenced in a study of cytomegalovirus exposure and HLA in healthy donors. Overall study findings and caveats: The Asian-associated ancestry cluster reportedly had fewer N-insertions than the roughly 700-donor mean in a later analysis. Productive rates of about 90% or about 30% were seen for most TCR beta V segments in an earlier analysis. It is likely that the observed cluster of highly shared sequence variants was a sequencing artifact.

Comment on this clone: Its specificity is not known.

The PCR ran on 60 Vbeta and 13 Jbeta primers. Original analysis: Per a later analysis, the number of unique TCR beta chains was approximately 80 million, of which 9 million to 12 million were shared. Data came from immunoSEQ multiplex PCR; TCRdb stores just in-frame clones and leaves some out. That table gives V, J and clone size, and the DNA gave D and trimming. Of about 160,000 clones in the sample, 70% to 85% were seen once. Per germline, CDR1 SGHTA and CDR2 FQGNSA. Trimming stripped 0 bases from V and 6 bases from J, with 13 bases between. This CDR3 contains 15 residues. The chain combines TRBV7-2 with TRBJ2-3; TRBD2 is a possible D gene (7 bases). What was sequenced was PBMCs. This sequence originates from a man younger than 45 in good health and CMV-seropositive. CDR3 in amino acids: CASSLAGGPGDTQYF. The CDR3 nucleotides read TGTGCCAGCAGCTTAGCGGGGGGGCCAGGTGATACGCAGTATTTT.